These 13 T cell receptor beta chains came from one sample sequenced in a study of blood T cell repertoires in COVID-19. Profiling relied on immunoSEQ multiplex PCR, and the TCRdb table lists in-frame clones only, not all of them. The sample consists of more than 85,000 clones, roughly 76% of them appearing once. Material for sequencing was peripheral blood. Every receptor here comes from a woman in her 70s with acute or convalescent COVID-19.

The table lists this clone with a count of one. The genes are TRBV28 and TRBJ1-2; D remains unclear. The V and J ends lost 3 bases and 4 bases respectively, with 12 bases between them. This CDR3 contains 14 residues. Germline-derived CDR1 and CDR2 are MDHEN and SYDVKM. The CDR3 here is CASSFMTVVYGYTF. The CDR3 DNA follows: TGTGCCAGCAGTTTTATGACTGTTGTCTATGGCTACACCTTC.

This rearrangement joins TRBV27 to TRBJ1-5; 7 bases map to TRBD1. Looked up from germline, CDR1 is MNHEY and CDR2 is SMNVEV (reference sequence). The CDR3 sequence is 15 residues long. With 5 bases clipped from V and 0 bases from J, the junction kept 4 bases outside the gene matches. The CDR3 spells CASSGDRYSNQPQHF. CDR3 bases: TGTGCCAGCAGTGGGGACAGATATAGCAATCAGCCCCAGCATTTT.

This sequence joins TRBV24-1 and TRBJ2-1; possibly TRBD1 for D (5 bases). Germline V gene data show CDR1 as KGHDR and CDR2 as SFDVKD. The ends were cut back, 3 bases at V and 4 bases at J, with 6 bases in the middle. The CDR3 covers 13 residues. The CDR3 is CATSDHRYNEQFF. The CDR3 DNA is TGTGCCACCAGTGATCACAGGTACAATGAGCAGTTCTTC.

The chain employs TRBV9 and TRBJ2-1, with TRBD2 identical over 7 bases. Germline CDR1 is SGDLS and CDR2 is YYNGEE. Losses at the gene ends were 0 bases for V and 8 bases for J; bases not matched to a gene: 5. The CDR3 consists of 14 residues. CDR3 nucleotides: TGTGCCAGCAGCGTAGCGGGAGGCCGTTATGAGCAGTTCTTC. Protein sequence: CASSVAGGRYEQFF.

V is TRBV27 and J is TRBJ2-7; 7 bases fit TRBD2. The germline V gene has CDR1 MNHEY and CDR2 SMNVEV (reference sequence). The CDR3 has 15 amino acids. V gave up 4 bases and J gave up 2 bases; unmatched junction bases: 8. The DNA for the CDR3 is TGTGCCAGCAGTTCCGTGGGGGAGGGGACCTACGAGCAGTACTTC. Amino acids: CASSSVGEGTYEQYF.

The CDR3 reads CASSLGQNSYNEQFF. The CDR3 coding sequence is TGCGCCAGCAGCTTGGGACAGAACTCCTACAATGAGCAGTTCTTC. The chain joins TRBV5-1 to TRBJ2-1, with D tentatively TRBD1 (5 bases). Deletions cut 0 bases from V and 0 bases from J, with 7 bases between. The CDR3 is 15 residues long. Germline V gives CDR1 SGHRS, CDR2 YFSETQ.

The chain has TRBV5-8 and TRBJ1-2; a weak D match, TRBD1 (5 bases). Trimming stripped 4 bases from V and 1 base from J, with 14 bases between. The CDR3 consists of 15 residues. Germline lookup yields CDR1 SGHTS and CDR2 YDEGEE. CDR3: CASSQVGRGNYGYTF. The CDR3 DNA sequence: TGTGCCAGCAGCCAGGTGGGGAGGGGTAACTATGGCTACACCTTC.

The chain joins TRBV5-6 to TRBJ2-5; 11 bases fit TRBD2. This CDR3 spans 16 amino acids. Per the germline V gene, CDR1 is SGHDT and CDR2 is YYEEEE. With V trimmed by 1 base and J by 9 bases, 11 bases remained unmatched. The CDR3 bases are TGTGCCAGCAGCTTGTGGGGGACTAGCGGTTCGAAGGCCCAGTACTTC. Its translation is CASSLWGTSGSKAQYF.

In nucleotides, the CDR3 is TGCAGCGTTGAACAGCAGGGAGGCACTGAAGCTTTCTTT. Its translation is CSVEQQGGTEAFF. V gene TRBV29-1 combines with J gene TRBJ1-1, with D tentatively TRBD1 (5 bases). The CDR3 contains 13 residues. CDR1 and CDR2 (germline): SQVTM, ANQGSEA. V gave up 2 bases and J gave up 4 bases, with 11 bases separating them.

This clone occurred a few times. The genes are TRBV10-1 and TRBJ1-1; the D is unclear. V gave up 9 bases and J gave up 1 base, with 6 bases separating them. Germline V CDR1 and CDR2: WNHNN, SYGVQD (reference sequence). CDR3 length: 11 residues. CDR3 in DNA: TGCGCCAGGCACGGGAACACTGAAGCTTTCTTT. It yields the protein CARHGNTEAFF.

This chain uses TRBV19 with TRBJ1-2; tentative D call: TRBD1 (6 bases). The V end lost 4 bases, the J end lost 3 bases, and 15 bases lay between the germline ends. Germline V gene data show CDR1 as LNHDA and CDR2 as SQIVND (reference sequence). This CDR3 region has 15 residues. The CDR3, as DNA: TGTGCCAGTAGTACCCGACAGGTACTGGACTATGGCTACACCTTC. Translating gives CASSTRQVLDYGYTF.

In DNA form, the CDR3 reads TGTGCCAGCAGCCAATTGGCGGTCACAGATACGCAGTATTTT. Protein product: CASSQLAVTDTQYF. This chain uses TRBV3-1 (or the pseudogene TRBV3-2) with TRBJ2-3; D unresolved. Germline values: CDR1 LGHDT, CDR2 YNNKEL (reference sequence). Trimming took off 2 bases at V and 2 bases at J, with 8 bases between the two ends. The CDR3 is 14 amino acids.

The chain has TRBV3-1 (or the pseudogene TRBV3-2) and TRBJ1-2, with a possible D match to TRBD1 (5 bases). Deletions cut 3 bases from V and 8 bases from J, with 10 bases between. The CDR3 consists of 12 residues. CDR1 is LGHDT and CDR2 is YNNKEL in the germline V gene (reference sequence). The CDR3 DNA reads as TGTGCCAGCAGCCACGACAGAAGGGGCTACACCTTC. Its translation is CASSHDRRGYTF.